This T cell receptor (beta chain) derives from a study of CD8 T cells in ankylosing spondylitis. Findings of the study overall: About 8 highly homologous variants made up a TCR beta motif that seemed to typify ankylosing spondylitis blood. Earlier literature documents some of the motif variants in reactive arthritis synovial fluid and blood.

TCRdb analysed the 5' RACE reads with MiXCR anew, one entry per CDR3 protein. Of roughly 190,000 distinct CDR3 sequences listed, 13% are singletons. The CDR3 has 17 amino acids. The ends lost 3 bases at V and 10 bases at J; junction bases unmatched: 15. Germline V gives CDR1 SGHRS, CDR2 YFSETQ. This clonotype showed up just a few times. What it binds is not known. The chain joins TRBV5-1 to TRBJ2-1, with 11 nucleotides matching TRBD1. The sample consisted of blood, either unsorted or a sorted T cell fraction (not recorded which). This receptor was identified in a male donor with ankylosing spondylitis or in good health (not recorded which). The CDR3 protein is CASSSNPTGQGAKEQFF. Here the CDR3 DNA reads TGCGCCAGCAGCTCAAACCCTACCGGACAGGGGGCTAAGGAGCAGTTCTTC. Based on the CDR3 plus reference TRBV5-1 and TRBJ2-1, the full variable domain is KAGVTQTPRYLIKTRGQQVTLSCSPISGHRSVSWYQQTPGQGLQFLFEYFSETQRNKGNFPGRFSGRQFSNSRSEMNVSTLELGDSALYLCASSSNPTGQGAKEQFFGPGTRLTVL.